Below are 32 T cell receptor beta chains sequenced from a single sample in a study of radiotherapy plus CTLA-4 blockade in lung cancer. Sequencing used immunoSEQ multiplex PCR; TCRdb keeps in-frame clones, though not all of them. This sample yields over 100,000 clones, of which 81% are seen a single time; 3% to 4% belongs to the top ten. The sample here was peripheral blood, taken from a patient treated with radiotherapy plus ipilimumab. The source of these receptors is a human donor with non-small cell lung cancer that progressed on radiotherapy plus ipilimumab. Some clones in this sample may be carry-over from other donors' samples.

J is TRBJ1-2 and V is TRBV30; 10 bases fit TRBD1. The CDR3 extends over 13 amino acids. V trimming: 5 bases; J trimming: 7 bases; junction bases outside the gene matches: 7. Germline values: CDR1 GTSNPN, CDR2 SVGIG (reference sequence). The CDR3 DNA sequence: TGTGCCTGGGACAGGGGGCGCGTGGCTGGCTACACCTTC. As protein: CAWDRGRVAGYTF.

The chain has TRBV30 and TRBJ2-7, with D maybe TRBD1 (5 bases). Germline CDR1 GTSNPN, CDR2 SVGIG (reference sequence). This CDR3 has 13 residues. V was pared by 5 bases and J by 3 bases, with 14 bases between. CDR3 sequence: CAWAQGSFYEQYF. CDR3 coding DNA: TGTGCCTGGGCTCAGGGATCCTTCTACGAGCAGTACTTC.

In regard to this clone: The junction differs from germline at one of its ends, possibly a read error. V is TRBV2 and J is TRBJ1-3; 7 bases are shared with TRBD1. The CDR3 spans 12 residues. Germline-derived CDR1 and CDR2 are SNHLY and FYNNEI. CDR3 DNA sequence: TGTGCCAGCAGTACCAGGACAGGCCACAGCGGGTTT. It translates to CASSTRTGHSGF.

The J gene is TRBJ2-5, the V gene TRBV28; D remains unclear. Germline lookup yields CDR1 MDHEN and CDR2 SYDVKM. There are 12 residues in the CDR3. V was shortened by 1 base and J by 5 bases, with 5 bases between the two germline ends. The CDR3 coding sequence is TGTGCCAGCAGTTTATTTATGGAGACCCAGTACTTC. Amino acid sequence: CASSLFMETQYF.

The rearrangement joins TRBV7-9 to TRBJ1-1; D remains ambiguous. With 5 bases removed from V and 9 bases from J, the gap between germline ends came to 13 bases. Germline V CDR1 and CDR2: SEHNR, FQNEAQ (reference sequence). CDR3 length: 12 amino acids. The CDR3 bases are TGTGCCAGCAGCCCAAGGGTCCCCAAAGCTTTCTTT. Translating gives CASSPRVPKAFF.

The V and J genes are TRBV18 and TRBJ1-5, with unresolved D. Germline V gene sequence: CDR1 KGHSH, CDR2 LQKENI. V lost 3 bases to trimming and J lost 7 bases, with 16 bases between them. The CDR3 covers 15 residues. CDR3 coding DNA: TGTGCCAGCTCACCGGTCAGGTCGATGGAGCAGCCCCAGCATTTT. Translating it yields CASSPVRSMEQPQHF.

The V call is TRBV9, the J call TRBJ2-3; 10 nucleotides agree with TRBD1. CDR1 is SGDLS and CDR2 is YYNGEE in the germline V gene. The CDR3 runs to 16 residues. V lost 4 bases and J lost 0; bases outside the gene matches: 5. The CDR3 coding sequence is TGTGCCAGCAGCACCCGGACAGGGGGAAGCACAGATACGCAGTATTTT. Translated, it gives CASSTRTGGSTDTQYF.

This sequence joins TRBV5-4 and TRBJ1-6, with 7 bases lining up with TRBD1. The CDR3 contains 17 residues. Germline V lookup: CDR1 SGHNT, CDR2 YYREEE (reference sequence). Trimming removed 6 bases from V and 9 bases from J; junction bases left unmatched: 18. The CDR3 protein is CASTYGGPGGIGSPLHF. The CDR3 bases are TGTGCCAGCACCTATGGCGGGCCAGGGGGAATCGGTTCACCCCTCCACTTT.

The chain links TRBV7-2 to TRBJ2-7, with D perhaps matching TRBD1 or TRBD2 (5 bases each). The V end lost 3 bases, the J end lost 5 bases, and 8 bases lay between the germline ends. The CDR3 length is 12 residues. The germline CDR1 and CDR2 sequences are SGHTA and FQGNSA. The CDR3: CASSFLGHEQYF. The CDR3 DNA sequence: TGTGCCAGCAGCTTTCTGGGACACGAGCAGTACTTC.

The V gene is TRBV7-2, the J gene TRBJ2-5, with D tentatively TRBD2 (5 bases). CDR1 is SGHTA, CDR2 FQGNSA, per germline. Trimming removed 6 bases from V and 5 bases from J, with 7 bases in between. The CDR3 is 11 amino acids. The CDR3 DNA is TGTGCCAGCAGGAGGGCGGAGACCCAGTACTTC. As protein: CASRRAETQYF. The full variable domain, in which reference TRBV7-2 and TRBJ2-5 provide the parts outside the CDR3, is GAGVSQSPSNKVTEKGKDVELRCDPISGHTALYWYRQSLGQGLEFLIYFQGNSAPDKSGLPSDRFSAERTGGSVSTLTIQRTQQEDSAVYLCASRRAETQYFGPGTRLLVL.

This clone was observed a handful of times. V usage is TRBV5-1 and J usage is TRBJ2-7; 8 bases fit TRBD1. Germline V lookup: CDR1 SGHRS, CDR2 YFSETQ. The CDR3 length is 15 residues. J gave up 1 base and V 9 bases, and 12 bases lay outside the gene matches. The CDR3 nucleotides are TGCGCCACCAGACAGGGGCCGCTCACGTCCTACGAGCAGTACTTC. The encoded protein is CATRQGPLTSYEQYF.

This clone appeared once. J is TRBJ2-1 and V is TRBV6-1; 11 bases fit TRBD2. J gave up 4 bases and V 5 bases, and 1 base lay outside the gene matches. CDR1 and CDR2 from the germline V gene are MNHNS and SASEGT. The CDR3 is 14 residues long. The CDR3 DNA is TGTGCCAGCAGTCGGACTAGCGGGTACAATGAGCAGTTCTTC. This gives the protein CASSRTSGYNEQFF.

This chain links TRBV21-1 with TRBJ2-7. TRBV21-1 is labeled a pseudogene. The CDR3 totals 14 residues. The CDR3 nucleotides are TGTGCCAGCAGCAATTGGGGGAGCTCCTACGAGCAGTACTTC. This encodes CASSNWGSSYEQYF.

The chain joins TRBV6-5 to TRBJ2-2, with 7 bases matching TRBD1. From germline, CDR1 is MNHEY and CDR2 SVGAGI. The J segment lost 7 bases and the V segment lost 5 bases, leaving 4 bases of the junction unmatched. This CDR3 is 13 amino acids long. The DNA for the CDR3 is TGTGCCAGCAGTGCGACAGGGTACGGGGAGCTGTTTTTT. It encodes CASSATGYGELFF.

The rearrangement uses TRBV5-1 and TRBJ2-4; 10 bases fit TRBD1. V trimming: 4 bases; J trimming: 4 bases; junction bases outside the gene matches: 11. Germline CDR1 reads SGHRS; CDR2 reads YFSETQ. The CDR3 is 17 amino acids. CDR3 in amino acids: CASSQQPTGQGKNIQYF. CDR3 nucleotides: TGCGCCAGCAGCCAACAGCCCACGGGACAGGGGAAAAACATTCAGTACTTC.

The rearrangement uses TRBV15 and TRBJ2-2; D call uncertain. Germline V gene lookup returns CDR1 LNHNV and CDR2 YYDKDF (reference sequence). The CDR3 contains 16 residues. Trimming left V 1 base short and J 0 bases short, with 9 bases between. CDR3 bases: TGTGCCACCAGCAGAGCGTGGACGGCGAACACCGGGGAGCTGTTTTTT. It is translated as CATSRAWTANTGELFF.

The chain joins TRBV19 to TRBJ2-6; 7 bases fit TRBD2. Germline V gene lookup returns CDR1 LNHDA and CDR2 SQIVND (reference sequence). There are 18 residues in the CDR3. Trimming cost V 6 bases and J 0 bases; bases outside gene matches: 11. In DNA, the CDR3 is TGTGCCAGTAGCCTCTCAGCGGGGACTCACTCTGGGGCCAACGTCCTGACTTTC. It encodes CASSLSAGTHSGANVLTF.

V gene TRBV18 combines with J gene TRBJ2-7; TRBD2 aligns across 7 bases. In germline, CDR1 is KGHSH, CDR2 LQKENI. Losses at the gene ends were 3 bases for V and 5 bases for J; bases not matched to a gene: 7. The CDR3 is 14 amino acids. CDR3 nucleotides: TGTGCCAGCTCACCTCCCAGCGGGGAAGACGAGCAGTACTTC. Translation gives CASSPPSGEDEQYF.

The chain employs TRBV4-3 and TRBJ2-4, with 7 bases matching TRBD2. Trimming took 2 bases from V and 0 from J; bases not matched to a gene: 19. The CDR3 loop spans 21 amino acids. Germline V lookup: CDR1 LGHNA, CDR2 YSLEER. CDR3 protein: CASSQWYVSSGAQLAKNIQYF. CDR3 in DNA: TGCGCCAGCAGCCAATGGTATGTGTCGAGCGGGGCTCAACTAGCCAAAAACATTCAGTACTTC.

A few counts support this clone. J is TRBJ1-3 and V is TRBV11-1; D unclear. Per the germline V gene, CDR1 is SGHAT and CDR2 is FQDESV (reference sequence). Trimming left V 5 bases short and J 8 bases short, with 13 bases between. This CDR3 spans 13 amino acids. Written as DNA, the CDR3 is TGTGCCAGCAGCCCCGGAGTGGGATACACCATATATTTT. Translation gives CASSPGVGYTIYF.

The chain links TRBV7-6 to TRBJ1-1; D may be TRBD1 (5 bases). With 3 bases removed from V and 5 bases from J, the gap between germline ends came to 13 bases. The CDR3 runs to 14 residues. Germline lookup yields CDR1 SGHVS and CDR2 FNYEAQ. This chain's CDR3 is CASSFTRVRTEAFF. CDR3 DNA: TGTGCCAGCAGCTTCACCAGGGTACGAACTGAAGCTTTCTTT.

A few counts support this clone. V is TRBV9 and J is TRBJ1-3, with D maybe TRBD1 (6 bases). The germline V gene encodes CDR1 SGDLS and CDR2 YYNGEE. This CDR3 is built from 17 residues. With 4 bases removed from V and 4 bases from J, the gap between germline ends came to 21 bases. CDR3 nucleotides: TGTGCCAGCAGCCCACAGGTCGGGGGCACGTGGGGAAACACCATATATTTT. It yields the protein CASSPQVGGTWGNTIYF.

The J gene is TRBJ2-1, the V gene TRBV7-9; D is undetermined. Trimming took 3 bases from V and 7 from J, leaving 7 bases between them. Germline CDR1 reads SEHNR; CDR2 reads FQNEAQ (reference sequence). This CDR3 has 12 residues. Here the CDR3 reads CASSFSRNEQFF. CDR3 bases: TGTGCCAGCAGCTTCTCCAGGAATGAGCAGTTCTTC.

The genes are TRBV4-2 and TRBJ2-7, with 7 bases identical to TRBD1. Germline V gives CDR1 LGHNA, CDR2 YNFKEQ. The length of the CDR3 is 15 residues. The J segment lost 3 bases and the V segment lost 2 bases, leaving 7 bases of the junction unmatched. The CDR3 DNA reads as TGTGCCAGCAGCCAACCCACAGGGGTCTTCTACGAGCAGTACTTC. Its translation is CASSQPTGVFYEQYF.

This chain joins TRBV6-6 and TRBJ2-5; the D gene is possibly TRBD2 (6 bases). Trimming stripped 0 bases from V and 7 bases from J, with 12 bases between. The V gene's germline CDR1 is MNHNY and CDR2 SVGAGI (reference sequence). CDR3 length equals 14 residues. As DNA, the CDR3 is TGTGCCAGCAGTTACTCTAGGGAGGTGGGGACCCAGTACTTC. Residues: CASSYSREVGTQYF.

CDR3 residues: CASSQPGQPYSEAFF. Written as DNA, the CDR3 is TGCGCCAGCAGCCAGCCGGGACAGCCTTACTCTGAAGCTTTCTTT. V is TRBV4-1 and J is TRBJ1-1; 7 nucleotides align to TRBD1. The CDR3 loop spans 15 amino acids. Germline V gene sequence: CDR1 MGHRA, CDR2 YSYEKL. The V gene end was trimmed by 3 bases and the J gene end by 6 bases; junction bases not matched to a gene: 10.

V and J are TRBV7-3 and TRBJ2-3, with no clear D. There are 15 residues in the CDR3. Germline lookup yields CDR1 SGHTA and CDR2 FQGTGA. The germline V and J ends were trimmed by 2 bases and 3 bases, with 12 bases remaining between them. CDR3 in DNA: TGTGCCAGCAGCTTAGGCCCCCGAAGAACAGATACGCAGTATTTT. Translating gives CASSLGPRRTDTQYF. Looking up the rest from reference TRBV7-3 and TRBJ2-3 gives the full variable domain: GAGVSQTPSNKVTEKGKYVELRCDPISGHTALYWYRQSLGQGPEFLIYFQGTGAADDSGLPNDRFFAVRPEGSVSTLKIQRTERGDSAVYLCASSLGPRRTDTQYFGPGTRLTVL.

Only a few counts were recorded for this clone. This chain joins TRBV6-6 and TRBJ2-2, with a weak D call TRBD1 (6 bases). V was pared by 7 bases and J by 6 bases, with 12 bases between. This CDR3 comprises 13 residues. The germline gives CDR1 MNHNY, CDR2 SVGAGI (reference sequence). The chain's CDR3 is CASTLTGPGELFF. In DNA, the CDR3 is TGTGCCAGCACCTTAACAGGGCCCGGGGAGCTGTTTTTT.

V gene TRBV5-4 combines with J gene TRBJ2-3; D remains ambiguous. V dropped 1 base and J dropped 0 bases, with 6 bases sitting between them. The CDR3 is 14 amino acids. Germline V gives CDR1 SGHNT, CDR2 YYREEE (reference sequence). The CDR3 DNA sequence: TGTGCCAGCAGCTTGCCCTTAAGCACAGATACGCAGTATTTT. Amino acids: CASSLPLSTDTQYF. The entire variable domain, with the rest obtained from reference TRBV5-4 and TRBJ2-3, is as follows: ETGVTQSPTHLIKTRGQQVTLRCSSQSGHNTVSWYQQALGQGPQFIFQYYREEENGRGNFPPRFSGLQFPNYSSELNVNALELDDSALYLCASSLPLSTDTQYFGPGTRLTVL.

V is TRBV7-2 and J is TRBJ1-1; unclear D gene. The CDR3 spans 13 residues. V lost 8 bases and J lost 0, with 10 bases in between. Per the germline V gene, CDR1 is SGHTA and CDR2 is FQGNSA. As DNA, the CDR3 is TGTGCCAGCTTGAAGAATATGAACACTGAAGCTTTCTTT. Amino acid sequence: CASLKNMNTEAFF.

The V gene is TRBV5-1, the J gene TRBJ1-1; no reliable D call. The V and J ends lost 0 bases and 4 bases respectively, with 13 bases between them. There are 15 residues in the CDR3. Germline CDR1 reads SGHRS; CDR2 reads YFSETQ. The CDR3 sequence: CASSLANTEATEAFF. DNA of the CDR3: TGCGCCAGCAGCTTGGCCAACACGGAGGCCACTGAAGCTTTCTTT.

This chain links TRBV28 with TRBJ2-5, with D maybe TRBD1 (6 bases). This CDR3 is 12 amino acids long. Germline loops: CDR1 MDHEN, CDR2 SYDVKM. Trimming removed 8 bases from V and 0 bases from J, with 7 bases in between. The DNA of the CDR3 is TGTGCCAGCGGGGGCCACCAAGAGACCCAGTACTTC. It yields the protein CASGGHQETQYF. Full variable domain (rest looked up from reference TRBV28 and TRBJ2-5): DVKVTQSSRYLVKRTGEKVFLECVQDMDHENMFWYRQDPGLGLRLIYFSYDVKMKEKGDIPEGYSVSREKKERFSLILESASTNQTSMYLCASGGHQETQYFGPGTRLLVL.